The clone carrying this T cell receptor (beta chain) was observed many times. Its antigen is undetermined. These data are taken from a study of response to subunit inactivated influenza vaccine. This CDR3 region has 14 residues. Germline CDR1 reads DFQATT; CDR2 reads SNEGSKA (reference sequence). V was shortened by 0 bases and J by 7 bases, with 13 bases between the two germline ends. A single record per CDR3 protein comes from TCRdb applying MiXCR to the RT-PCR reads. The sample holds about 180,000 distinct CDR3 sequences, 9.2% seen once. Regarding the study as a whole: There was a suggestion from the authors that each seasonal influenza vaccination recruits few new T cells.

This sequence joins TRBV20-1 and TRBJ2-1; a possible D gene is TRBD1 (5 bases). The material sequenced was non-naive T cells sorted from PBMCs, taken on the day of vaccination. The clonotype originates from a man aged 45-65 years who received an inactivated influenza vaccine. The CDR3 region is CSAREGRVSNEQFF. The CDR3 DNA is TGCAGTGCTAGAGAGGGCAGGGTCAGTAATGAGCAGTTCTTC.